This TCR beta chain derives from a study of T cell changes during pregnancy in multiple sclerosis. This clone was recorded once. The table came from immunoSEQ multiplex PCR; TCRdb's copy has only in-frame clones and leaves some out. Among nearly 40,000 clones, about 91% were seen once, and the ten largest hold around 0.8%. CDR1 MNHEY and CDR2 SVGAGI come from the germline V gene. V was pared by 0 bases and J by 8 bases, with 9 bases of the junction left unmatched. CDR3 length equals 16 residues. This sample comprised CD4+ T cells from peripheral blood mononuclear cells, obtained in the third trimester of pregnancy. The chain combines TRBV6-5 with TRBJ2-1; 8 bases line up with TRBD2. This receptor was obtained from a female donor with multiple sclerosis, enrolled in a pregnancy study. Written as DNA, the CDR3 is TGTGCCAGCAGTTACTCGTGGAGCGGGAGTACGTATGAGCAGTTCTTC. It specifies CASSYSWSGSTYEQFF.